This TCR beta chain was observed in a study of T cells in localized non-small cell lung cancer. Study observations and caveats: Elevated circulating T cell density in blood was associated with longer overall survival.

Points on this clone: The antigen remains undetermined.

Assay: immunoSEQ multiplex PCR; the TCRdb copy retains only in-frame clones and omits some. This sample yields approximately 35,000 clones, of which 85% to 90% are seen a single time; around 3.9% belongs to the top ten. In germline, CDR1 is SEHNR, CDR2 FQNEAQ (reference sequence). V gave up 7 bases and J gave up 2 bases, with 12 bases separating them. The CDR3 runs 15 residues. The source material was peripheral blood, sampled before any cancer treatment. The clonotype comes from a man aged 40 to 70 with stage I lung adenocarcinoma. The rearrangement joins TRBV7-9 to TRBJ1-6, with D perhaps TRBD1 (5 bases). For the CDR3, the DNA is TGTGCCAGCACCTATGGGGGTACCTATAATTCACCCCTCCACTTT. Encoded protein: CASTYGGTYNSPLHF.